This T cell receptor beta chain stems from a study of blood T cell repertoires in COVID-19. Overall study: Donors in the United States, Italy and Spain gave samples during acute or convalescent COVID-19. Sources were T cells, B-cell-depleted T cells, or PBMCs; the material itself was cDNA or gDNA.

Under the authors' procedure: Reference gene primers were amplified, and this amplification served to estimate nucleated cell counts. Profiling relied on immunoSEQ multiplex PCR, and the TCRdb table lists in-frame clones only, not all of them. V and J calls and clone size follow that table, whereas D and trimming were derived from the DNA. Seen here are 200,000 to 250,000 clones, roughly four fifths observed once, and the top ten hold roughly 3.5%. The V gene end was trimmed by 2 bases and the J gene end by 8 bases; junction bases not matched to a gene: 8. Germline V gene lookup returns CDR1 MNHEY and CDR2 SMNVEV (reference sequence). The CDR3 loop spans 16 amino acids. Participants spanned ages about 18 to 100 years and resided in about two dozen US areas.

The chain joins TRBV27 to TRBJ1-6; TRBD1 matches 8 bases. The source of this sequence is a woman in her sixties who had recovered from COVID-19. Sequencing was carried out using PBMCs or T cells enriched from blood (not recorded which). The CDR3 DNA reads TGTGCCAGCAGTTTAATCTCCAGGGGGCCGGATTCACCCCTCCACTTT. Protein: CASSLISRGPDSPLHF.